Below are 27 T cell receptor beta chains sequenced from a single sample in a study of blood T cell repertoires in COVID-19. Data came from immunoSEQ multiplex PCR; TCRdb stores just in-frame clones and leaves some out. Of 140,000 to 150,000 clones listed, approximately 83% are singletons. Sequencing was performed on peripheral blood. The receptors come from a woman in her sixties or seventies with COVID-19, enrolled during active disease.

This chain connects TRBV2 to TRBJ1-2; no clear D gene. The length of the CDR3 is 14 residues. Trimming cost V 5 bases and J 3 bases, with 13 bases left between them. CDR1 is SNHLY and CDR2 is FYNNEI in the germline V gene. CDR3 sequence (DNA): TGTGCCAGCAGTCAGGAGGGCAACTACTATGGCTACACCTTC. It translates to CASSQEGNYYGYTF.

The V gene is TRBV9, the J gene TRBJ2-3; no definite D call. Germline V gives CDR1 SGDLS, CDR2 YYNGEE. Trimming removed 0 bases from V and 2 bases from J, with 4 bases in between. The CDR3 covers 13 residues. CDR3 coding DNA: TGTGCCAGCAGCGTAGACTACACAGATACGCAGTATTTT. Translating it yields CASSVDYTDTQYF. The whole variable domain, remainder taken from reference TRBV9 and TRBJ2-3, is DSGVTQTPKHLITATGQRVTLRCSPRSGDLSVYWYQQSLDQGLQFLIQYYNGEERAKGNILERFSAQQFPDLHSELNLSSLELGDSALYFCASSVDYTDTQYFGPGTRLTVL.

V gene TRBV5-1 combines with J gene TRBJ2-2; 7 nucleotides agree with TRBD1. Unmatched junction bases numbered 10, after V lost 4 bases and J lost 7 bases. The CDR3 is 15 residues long. Looked up from germline, CDR1 is SGHRS and CDR2 is YFSETQ. CDR3 coding DNA: TGCGCCAGCAGCCCTTTTAAACAGGGGAACGGGGAGCTGTTTTTT. Amino acid sequence: CASSPFKQGNGELFF.

This clone showed up just a few times. V gene TRBV11-2 combines with J gene TRBJ2-1; TRBD2 matches at 9 bases. J gave up 5 bases and V 1 base, and 3 bases lay outside the gene matches. Germline-derived CDR1 and CDR2 are SGHAT and FQNNGV. The CDR3 loop spans 15 amino acids. The CDR3 coding sequence is TGTGCCAGCAGCTTAGCAGCGGGGGGTCACAATGAGCAGTTCTTC. Protein: CASSLAAGGHNEQFF.

V and J are TRBV28 and TRBJ1-2; 8 bases align to TRBD1. From germline, CDR1 is MDHEN and CDR2 SYDVKM. The CDR3 runs to 16 residues. V gave up 4 bases and J gave up 8 bases; unmatched junction bases: 15. The CDR3 DNA reads as TGTGCCAGCAGTTCATATAGGACAGGGCTAAGAAACGGCTACACCTTC. Its translation is CASSSYRTGLRNGYTF.

V is TRBV7-8 and J is TRBJ2-4; D may be TRBD2 (5 bases). CDR3 length: 13 amino acids. Trimming stripped 0 bases from V and 9 bases from J, with 9 bases between. CDR1 SGHVS and CDR2 FQNEAQ come from the germline V gene. The CDR3 DNA reads as TGTGCCAGCAGCTTAGCATGGGAGAGCATTCAGTACTTC. It codes for CASSLAWESIQYF.

This CDR3 reads CASSSMGGVEKLFF. CDR3 coding DNA: TGTGCCAGCAGCTCGATGGGGGGAGTTGAAAAACTGTTTTTT. This rearrangement joins TRBV7-2 to TRBJ1-4; the D gene is possibly TRBD1 (5 bases). The CDR3 has 14 amino acids. Trimming pared 4 bases from V and 7 bases from J, leaving 13 bases between. The V gene's germline CDR1 is SGHTA and CDR2 FQGNSA.

V usage is TRBV19 and J usage is TRBJ2-2; 8 positions match TRBD1. CDR3 length: 15 residues. V dropped 7 bases and J dropped 10; count of bases not matched to a gene: 14. Germline V gene data show CDR1 as LNHDA and CDR2 as SQIVND (reference sequence). Here the CDR3 DNA reads TGTGCCAGTACGCTCGGGGCAGGGGGCATTTTGGAGCTGTTTTTT. It specifies CASTLGAGGILELFF.

The rearrangement joins TRBV6-5 to TRBJ2-5, with TRBD1 as a possible D gene (6 bases). V lost 6 bases and J lost 5, with 13 bases in between. In germline, CDR1 is MNHEY, CDR2 SVGAGI. The CDR3 covers 13 residues. The CDR3 DNA reads TGTGCCAGCAGCTGGGGGACATGGGAGACCCAGTACTTC. This encodes CASSWGTWETQYF.

V is TRBV19 and J is TRBJ2-7, with 7 bases fitting TRBD1. There are 13 residues in the CDR3. Germline CDR1 reads LNHDA; CDR2 reads SQIVND (reference sequence). Unmatched junction bases numbered 5, after V lost 6 bases and J lost 3 bases. The CDR3: CASSDRAFYEQYF. The CDR3 nucleotides are TGTGCCAGTAGCGACAGGGCCTTCTACGAGCAGTACTTC.

The J gene is TRBJ1-1, the V gene TRBV4-3; TRBD1 is a possible D gene (6 bases). The CDR3 spans 14 residues. The V and J ends lost 0 bases and 1 base respectively, with 6 bases between them. Germline V gene sequence: CDR1 LGHNA, CDR2 YSLEER. Here the CDR3 reads CASSQETGNTEAFF. The CDR3 nucleotides are TGCGCCAGCAGCCAAGAGACAGGGAACACTGAAGCTTTCTTT.

The rearrangement uses TRBV11-2 and TRBJ2-2; 8 bases line up with TRBD1. With 5 bases clipped from V and 1 base from J, the junction kept 9 bases outside the gene matches. The CDR3 has 17 residues. Germline assignment: CDR1 SGHAT and CDR2 FQNNGV. The CDR3 protein is CASSPTWDRKNTGELFF. The DNA of the CDR3 is TGTGCCAGCAGCCCGACCTGGGACAGGAAGAACACCGGGGAGCTGTTTTTT.

The chain carries TRBV5-4 and TRBJ1-5; D ambiguous. The CDR3 runs 13 residues. V dropped 4 bases and J dropped 0 bases, with 5 bases sitting between them. Germline V gives CDR1 SGHNT, CDR2 YYREEE (reference sequence). The CDR3, as DNA: TGTGCCAGCAGCACAGTTAGCAATCAGCCCCAGCATTTT. Its translation is CASSTVSNQPQHF.

This clone was found once. The chain uses TRBV2 and TRBJ2-1; TRBD2 matches 8 bases. Germline V CDR1 and CDR2: SNHLY, FYNNEI. This CDR3 is built from 15 residues. After removal of 6 bases from V and 10 bases from J, the junction contained 14 bases not matched to a gene. The CDR3 spells CASSVSGAGSGEQFF. The CDR3 nucleotides read TGTGCCAGCAGCGTTAGCGGGGCTGGATCGGGAGAGCAGTTCTTC.

The rearrangement uses TRBV11-3 and TRBJ2-3; weak D call: TRBD1 (5 bases). Germline V gives CDR1 SGHNT, CDR2 YENEEA. This CDR3 contains 14 residues. V was clipped by 3 bases and J by 2 bases, with 9 bases between them. The CDR3 coding sequence is TGTGCCAGCAGCTTTGGGGCAGCCACAGATACGCAGTATTTT. Translation gives CASSFGAATDTQYF.

The chain employs TRBV24-1 and TRBJ2-3, with 10 bases fitting TRBD2. In germline, CDR1 is KGHDR, CDR2 SFDVKD. The V segment lost 3 bases and the J segment 0 bases; nucleotides outside the gene matches: 5. This CDR3 spans 17 amino acids. CDR3 bases: TGTGCCACCAGTGATGCGCTAGCGGGGGATAGCACAGATACGCAGTATTTT. This translates into CATSDALAGDSTDTQYF.

The genes are TRBV7-2 and TRBJ2-1; 10 nucleotides align to TRBD2. CDR3 length equals 17 residues. Germline-derived CDR1 and CDR2 are SGHTA and FQGNSA. With V trimmed by 2 bases and J by 9 bases, 13 bases remained unmatched. The CDR3 protein is CASSLSISGGAIGEQFF. The CDR3 DNA follows: TGTGCCAGCAGCTTATCGATAAGCGGGGGGGCTATCGGTGAGCAGTTCTTC. Full variable domain (missing parts from reference TRBV7-2 and TRBJ2-1): GAGVSQSPSNKVTEKGKDVELRCDPISGHTALYWYRQSLGQGLEFLIYFQGNSAPDKSGLPSDRFSAERTGGSVSTLTIQRTQQEDSAVYLCASSLSISGGAIGEQFFGPGTRLTVL.

The chain employs TRBV6-5 and TRBJ2-3, with TRBD2 identical over 8 bases. CDR3 length equals 14 residues. Losses at the gene ends were 7 bases for V and 2 bases for J; bases not matched to a gene: 5. Germline assignment: CDR1 MNHEY and CDR2 SVGAGI. CDR3 sequence: CASKVAGFTDTQYF. CDR3 nucleotide sequence: TGTGCCAGCAAAGTAGCGGGGTTCACAGATACGCAGTATTTT.

This clone was observed a single time. J is TRBJ2-1 and V is TRBV18; 9 bases agree with TRBD2. After removal of 3 bases from V and 8 bases from J, the junction contained 14 bases not matched to a gene. CDR1 KGHSH and CDR2 LQKENI come from the germline V gene. The CDR3 totals 17 residues. The CDR3, as DNA: TGTGCCAGCTCACCCATAACTGGCGGGGGGGCCAGGGATGAGCAGTTCTTC. It yields the protein CASSPITGGGARDEQFF.

The V call is TRBV12-3 or TRBV12-4, the J call TRBJ1-2; D not certain. This CDR3 spans 12 amino acids. Trimming pared 6 bases from V and 6 bases from J, leaving 11 bases between. CDR3 sequence (DNA): TGTGCCAGCAGGGGCACCATCGATGGCTACACCTTC. Residues: CASRGTIDGYTF.

The chain recombines TRBV5-1 with TRBJ1-2, with D perhaps TRBD1 (5 bases). In germline, CDR1 is SGHRS, CDR2 YFSETQ. CDR3 size: 15 residues. V lost 1 base and J lost 0, with 10 bases in between. CDR3: CASSLLGGTNYGYTF. The CDR3 DNA sequence: TGCGCCAGCAGCTTGCTCGGGGGAACTAACTATGGCTACACCTTC.

There are a few counts of this clone. The chain combines TRBV4-1 with TRBJ1-6, with 7 bases identical to TRBD1. The CDR3 has 15 amino acids. Trimming at V came to 4 bases and at J to 7 bases, leaving 7 bases not matched to a gene. Germline V gene lookup returns CDR1 MGHRA and CDR2 YSYEKL. CDR3 in DNA: TGCGCCAGCAGCCTCGGACAGGCTCGGAATTCACCCCTCCACTTT. Its protein is CASSLGQARNSPLHF.

The CDR3 DNA follows: TGTGCCAGCAGTGAAACTAGCGGGGACGTCTACAATGAGCAGTTCTTC. Encoded protein: CASSETSGDVYNEQFF. The chain recombines TRBV25-1 with TRBJ2-1; 10 nucleotides align to TRBD2. Losses at the gene ends were 2 bases for V and 3 bases for J; bases not matched to a gene: 4. CDR1 is MGHDK, CDR2 SYGVNS, per germline. The CDR3 loop spans 16 amino acids.

J is TRBJ2-7 and V is TRBV19; the match to TRBD2 covers 12 bases. Germline loops: CDR1 LNHDA, CDR2 SQIVND (reference sequence). V trimming: 4 bases; J trimming: 1 base; junction bases outside the gene matches: 11. The CDR3 runs to 18 residues. This CDR3 is CASSTPSGGAHESYEQYF. The CDR3 bases are TGTGCCAGTAGTACGCCTAGCGGGGGGGCCCACGAATCCTACGAGCAGTACTTC.

The rearrangement links TRBV29-1 to TRBJ2-5; TRBD1 matches 9 bases. CDR1 is SQVTM and CDR2 is ANQGSEA in the germline V gene. Trimming at V came to 8 bases and at J to 3 bases, leaving 7 bases not matched to a gene. The CDR3 has 13 amino acids. The CDR3 nucleotides are TGCAGCCCGACGGGACAGGGCGAAGAGACCCAGTACTTC. Amino acid sequence: CSPTGQGEETQYF.

This clone was seen only once. This chain connects TRBV9 to TRBJ2-7, with a possible D match to TRBD1 (6 bases). Trimming cost V 5 bases and J 1 base, with 13 bases left between them. Germline CDR1 SGDLS, CDR2 YYNGEE. The CDR3 spans 14 residues. The CDR3 loop reads CASSPQQGSYEQYF. The CDR3 region has the DNA TGTGCCAGCAGTCCTCAACAGGGTTCCTACGAGCAGTACTTC.

The chain joins TRBV11-3 to TRBJ2-1, with TRBD2 as a possible D gene (7 bases). CDR3 length equals 17 residues. In germline, CDR1 is SGHNT, CDR2 YENEEA. V dropped 1 base and J dropped 0 bases, with 13 bases sitting between them. CDR3 sequence (DNA): TGTGCCAGCAGCTTAGCAGGGGAGGGGAGCTCCTACAATGAGCAGTTCTTC. Its translation is CASSLAGEGSSYNEQFF.